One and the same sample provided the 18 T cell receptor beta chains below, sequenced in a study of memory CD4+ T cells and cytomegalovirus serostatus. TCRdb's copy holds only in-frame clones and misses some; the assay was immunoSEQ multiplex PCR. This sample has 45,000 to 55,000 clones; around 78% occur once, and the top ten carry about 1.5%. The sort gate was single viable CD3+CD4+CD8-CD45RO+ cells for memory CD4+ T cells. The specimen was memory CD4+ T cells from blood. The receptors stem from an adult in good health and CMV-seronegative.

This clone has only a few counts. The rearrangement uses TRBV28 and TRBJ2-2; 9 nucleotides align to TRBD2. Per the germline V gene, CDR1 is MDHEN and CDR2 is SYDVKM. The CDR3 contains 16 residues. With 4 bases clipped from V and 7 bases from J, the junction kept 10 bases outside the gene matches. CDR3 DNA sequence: TGTGCCAGCAGTTCGGTATGGCTAGCGGGGAACGGGGAGCTGTTTTTT. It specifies CASSSVWLAGNGELFF.

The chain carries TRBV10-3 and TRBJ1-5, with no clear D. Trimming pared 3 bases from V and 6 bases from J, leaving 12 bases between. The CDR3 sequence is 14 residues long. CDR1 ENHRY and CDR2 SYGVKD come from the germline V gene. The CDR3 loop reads CAISDGDNRQPQHF. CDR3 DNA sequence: TGTGCCATCAGTGACGGCGACAACCGTCAGCCCCAGCATTTT.

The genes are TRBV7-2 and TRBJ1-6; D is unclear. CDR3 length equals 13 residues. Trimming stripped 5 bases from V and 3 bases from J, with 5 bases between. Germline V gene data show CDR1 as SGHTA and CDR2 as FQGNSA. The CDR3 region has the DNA TGTGCCAGCAGCCGGGACTATAATTCACCCCTCCACTTT. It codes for CASSRDYNSPLHF.

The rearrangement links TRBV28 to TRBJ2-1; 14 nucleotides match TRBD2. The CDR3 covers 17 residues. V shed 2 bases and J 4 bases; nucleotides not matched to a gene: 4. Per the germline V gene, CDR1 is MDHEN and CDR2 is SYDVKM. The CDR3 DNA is TGTGCCAGCAGTTTACCGACTAGCGGGAGGGCTTACAATGAGCAGTTCTTC. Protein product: CASSLPTSGRAYNEQFF.

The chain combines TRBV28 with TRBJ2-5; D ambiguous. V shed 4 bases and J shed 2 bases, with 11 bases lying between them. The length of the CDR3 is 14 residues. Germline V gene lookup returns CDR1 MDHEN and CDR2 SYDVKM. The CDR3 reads CASSSLVLQETQYF. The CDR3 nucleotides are TGTGCCAGCAGTTCCTTGGTCCTTCAAGAGACCCAGTACTTC.

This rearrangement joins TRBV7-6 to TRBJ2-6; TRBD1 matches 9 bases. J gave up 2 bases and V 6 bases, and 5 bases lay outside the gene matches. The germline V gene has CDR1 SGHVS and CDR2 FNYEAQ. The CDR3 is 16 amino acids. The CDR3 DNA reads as TGTGCCAGCAGGCGGACAGGGGAAACTGGGGCCAACGTCCTGACTTTC. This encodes CASRRTGETGANVLTF.

Written as DNA, the CDR3 is TGTGCCAGTAGTATAGACAGGGTTGGCAAAAAGCCCCAGCATTTT. Amino acid sequence: CASSIDRVGKKPQHF. This chain connects TRBV19 to TRBJ1-5, with a tentative D call TRBD1 (5 bases). The germline V and J ends were trimmed by 0 bases and 8 bases, with 14 bases remaining between them. CDR1 is LNHDA, CDR2 SQIVND, per germline (reference sequence). This CDR3 is 15 amino acids long.

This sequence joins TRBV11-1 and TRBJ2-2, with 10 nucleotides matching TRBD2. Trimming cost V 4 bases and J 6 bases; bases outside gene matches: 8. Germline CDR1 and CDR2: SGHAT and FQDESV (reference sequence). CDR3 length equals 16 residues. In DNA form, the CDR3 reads TGTGCCAGCAGCTCCGGCGGGACTAGCGTCCCCGGGGAGCTGTTTTTT. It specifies CASSSGGTSVPGELFF.

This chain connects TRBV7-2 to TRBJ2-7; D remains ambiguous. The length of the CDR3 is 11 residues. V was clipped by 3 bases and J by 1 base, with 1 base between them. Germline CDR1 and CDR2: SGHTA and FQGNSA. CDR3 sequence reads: CASSLSYEQYF. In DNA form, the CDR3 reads TGTGCCAGCAGCTTGTCCTACGAGCAGTACTTC.

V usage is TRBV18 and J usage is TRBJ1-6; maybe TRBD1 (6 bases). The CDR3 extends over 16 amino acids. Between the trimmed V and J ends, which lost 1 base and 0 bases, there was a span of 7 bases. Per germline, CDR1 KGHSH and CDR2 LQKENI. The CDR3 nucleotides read TGTGCCAGCTCACCACGGGGGCACTCCTATAATTCACCCCTCCACTTT. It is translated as CASSPRGHSYNSPLHF.

The CDR3 coding sequence is TGTGCCAACCTGACCCCTGACAGAGGCAGTCGCTACACCTTC. It is translated as CANLTPDRGSRYTF. The chain joins TRBV21-1 to TRBJ1-2; TRBD1, the D gene given by the table, was not confirmed from the DNA. TRBV21-1 is flagged as a pseudogene. The length of the CDR3 is 14 residues.

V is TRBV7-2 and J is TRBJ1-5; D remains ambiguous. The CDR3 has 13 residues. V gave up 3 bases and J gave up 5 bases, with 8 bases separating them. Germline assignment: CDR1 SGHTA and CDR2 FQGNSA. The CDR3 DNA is TGTGCCAGCAGCTTCGGAACGTATCAGCCCCAGCATTTT. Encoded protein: CASSFGTYQPQHF.

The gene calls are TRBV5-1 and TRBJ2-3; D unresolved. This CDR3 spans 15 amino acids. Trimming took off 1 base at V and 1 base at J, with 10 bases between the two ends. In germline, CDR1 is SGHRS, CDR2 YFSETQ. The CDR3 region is CASSLRGLGTDTQYF. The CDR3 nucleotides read TGCGCCAGCAGCTTGCGCGGCCTAGGCACAGATACGCAGTATTTT.

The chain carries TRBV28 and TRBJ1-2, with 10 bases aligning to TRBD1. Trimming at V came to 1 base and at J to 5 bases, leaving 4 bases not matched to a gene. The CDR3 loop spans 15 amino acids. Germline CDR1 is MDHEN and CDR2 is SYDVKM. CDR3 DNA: TGTGCCAGCAGTTTATTCGACAGGGGGCGATATGGCTACACCTTC. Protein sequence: CASSLFDRGRYGYTF.

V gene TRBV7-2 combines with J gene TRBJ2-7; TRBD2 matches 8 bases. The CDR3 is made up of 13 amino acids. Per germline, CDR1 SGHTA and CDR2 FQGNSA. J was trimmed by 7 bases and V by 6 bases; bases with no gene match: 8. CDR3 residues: CASRKAGAGEQYF. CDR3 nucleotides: TGTGCCAGCAGGAAAGCGGGAGCGGGTGAGCAGTACTTC.

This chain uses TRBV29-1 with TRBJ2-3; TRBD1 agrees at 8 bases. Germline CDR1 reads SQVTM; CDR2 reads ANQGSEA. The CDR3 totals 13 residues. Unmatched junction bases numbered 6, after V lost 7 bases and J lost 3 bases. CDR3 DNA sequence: TGCAGCGCGGAACAGGGGGTAACAGATACGCAGTATTTT. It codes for CSAEQGVTDTQYF.

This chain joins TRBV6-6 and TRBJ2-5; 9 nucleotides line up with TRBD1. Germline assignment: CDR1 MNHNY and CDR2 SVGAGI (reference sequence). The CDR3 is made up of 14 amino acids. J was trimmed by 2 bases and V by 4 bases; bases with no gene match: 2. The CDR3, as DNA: TGTGCCAGCAGTTCGACAGGGGGACAAGAGACCCAGTACTTC. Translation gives CASSSTGGQETQYF.

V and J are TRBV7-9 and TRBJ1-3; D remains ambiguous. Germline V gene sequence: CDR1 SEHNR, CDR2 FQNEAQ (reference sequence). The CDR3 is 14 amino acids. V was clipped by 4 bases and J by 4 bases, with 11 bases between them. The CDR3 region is CASSYSGGGNTIYF. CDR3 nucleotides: TGTGCCAGCAGCTATTCAGGAGGCGGAAACACCATATATTTT. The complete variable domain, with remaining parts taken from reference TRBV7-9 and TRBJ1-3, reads DTGVSQNPRHKITKRGQNVTFRCDPISEHNRLYWYRQTLGQGPEFLTYFQNEAQLEKSRLLSDRFSAERPKGSFSTLEIQRTEQGDSAMYLCASSYSGGGNTIYFGEGSWLTVV.